These 21 T cell receptor beta chains originate from one sample sequenced in a study of cytomegalovirus exposure and HLA in healthy donors. The PCR used 60 Vbeta and 13 Jbeta primers. Produced via immunoSEQ multiplex PCR; TCRdb's table is partial and in-frame only. Seen here are about 160,000 clones, about 71% observed once, and the top ten hold 2.8%. Sequenced sample: PBMCs. The source of these receptors is a woman aged 30 to 39 in good health and CMV-seronegative.

The chain carries TRBV28 and TRBJ1-1; 8 nucleotides match TRBD1. The CDR3 runs to 16 residues. Germline V gives CDR1 MDHEN, CDR2 SYDVKM. After removal of 1 base from V and 4 bases from J, the junction contained 8 bases not matched to a gene. CDR3 region: CASSLSGGPTGTEAFF. The CDR3 coding sequence is TGTGCCAGCAGTTTATCAGGGGGCCCGACGGGCACTGAAGCTTTCTTT.

The chain is built from TRBV11-1 and TRBJ1-2, with D unresolved. The CDR3 runs to 13 residues. V lost 4 bases to trimming and J lost 1 base, with 7 bases between them. Germline lookup yields CDR1 SGHAT and CDR2 FQDESV (reference sequence). The CDR3 reads CASSSRGNYGYTF. The DNA of the CDR3 is TGTGCCAGCAGCTCCCGGGGTAACTATGGCTACACCTTC.

This clone was seen only a few times. The gene calls are TRBV27 and TRBJ2-5; 10 bases agree with TRBD1. This CDR3 comprises 13 residues. Germline CDR1 MNHEY, CDR2 SMNVEV (reference sequence). Unmatched junction bases numbered 4, after V lost 7 bases and J lost 5 bases. The CDR3 DNA follows: TGTGCCAGCAAGACAGGGGGCCTGGAGACCCAGTACTTC. Translation: CASKTGGLETQYF.

Written as DNA, the CDR3 is TGCGCCAGCAACGGCGGCGGGGGCTACACCTTC. This codes for CASNGGGGYTF. The J gene is TRBJ1-2, the V gene TRBV10-1; D unclear. The CDR3 contains 11 residues. V was trimmed by 7 bases and J by 8 bases, leaving 11 bases between them. Germline V CDR1 and CDR2: WNHNN, SYGVQD (reference sequence).

The chain carries TRBV30 and TRBJ2-5; 9 nucleotides align to TRBD1. The V and J ends lost 8 bases and 5 bases, in that order; junction bases with no gene match: 15. The V gene's germline CDR1 is GTSNPN and CDR2 SVGIG (reference sequence). The CDR3 consists of 15 residues. DNA for the CDR3: TGTGCCCGATCGGAAGGGACAGGGTATGTGGAGACCCAGTACTTC. Its protein product is CARSEGTGYVETQYF.

This rearrangement joins TRBV27 to TRBJ2-7, with 10 bases that match TRBD2. The V segment lost 6 bases and the J segment 6 bases; nucleotides outside the gene matches: 8. Per the germline V gene, CDR1 is MNHEY and CDR2 is SMNVEV (reference sequence). This CDR3 contains 14 residues. Written as DNA, the CDR3 is TGTGCCAGCAGCCCTCTAGCGGGAGCGACCGAGCAGTACTTC. Translated: CASSPLAGATEQYF.

V usage is TRBV13 and J usage is TRBJ2-7; tentatively, D is TRBD2 (6 bases). This CDR3 contains 13 residues. Trimming left V 4 bases short and J 4 bases short, with 11 bases between. The V gene's germline CDR1 is PRHDT and CDR2 FYEKMQ (reference sequence). Written as DNA, the CDR3 is TGTGCCAGCAGCTCGGGTCGGGGGTACGAGCAGTACTTC. Its translation: CASSSGRGYEQYF.

V is TRBV28 and J is TRBJ1-1; TRBD1 aligns across 7 bases. J lost 0 bases, V lost 7 bases, and 8 bases had no gene match. The CDR3 sequence is 15 residues long. From germline, CDR1 is MDHEN and CDR2 SYDVKM. Written as DNA, the CDR3 is TGTGCCAGCACCGGAGGGGGCTTTATGAACACTGAAGCTTTCTTT. This codes for CASTGGGFMNTEAFF.

The chain combines TRBV15 with TRBJ2-2; D is unclear. The CDR3 has 13 residues. Germline V gives CDR1 LNHNV, CDR2 YYDKDF (reference sequence). With 2 bases removed from V and 5 bases from J, the gap between germline ends came to 6 bases. CDR3 sequence reads: CATSRSSTGELFF. CDR3 sequence (DNA): TGTGCCACCAGCAGATCCAGTACCGGGGAGCTGTTTTTT.

This chain's CDR3 is CAWSVHFRVNEQYF. CDR3 bases: TGTGCCTGGAGTGTACATTTCAGGGTCAACGAGCAGTACTTC. The genes are TRBV30 and TRBJ2-7; D possibly corresponds to TRBD1 (5 bases). In germline, CDR1 is GTSNPN, CDR2 SVGIG (reference sequence). This CDR3 region has 14 residues. V lost 0 bases and J lost 5, with 14 bases in between.

The chain carries TRBV29-1 and TRBJ1-3, with TRBD1 matching over 11 bases. V was pared by 5 bases and J by 0 bases, with 3 bases of the junction left unmatched. Germline CDR1 reads SQVTM; CDR2 reads ANQGSEA. The CDR3 consists of 15 residues. The CDR3 is CSVRTGGVSGNTIYF. The CDR3 bases are TGCAGCGTTCGGACAGGGGGCGTCTCTGGAAACACCATATATTTT.

This clone was recorded a few times. The chain has TRBV4-1 and TRBJ2-7, with D uncertain. Trimming left V 3 bases short and J 3 bases short, with 9 bases between. The CDR3 is 13 amino acids. The V gene's germline CDR1 is MGHRA and CDR2 YSYEKL. CDR3 protein: CASSQTHSYEQYF. The CDR3 DNA reads as TGCGCCAGCAGCCAGACACACAGCTACGAGCAGTACTTC.

V gene TRBV4-3 combines with J gene TRBJ2-1; 7 bases line up with TRBD2. Trimming at V came to 1 base and at J to 4 bases, leaving 10 bases not matched to a gene. The germline V gene encodes CDR1 LGHNA and CDR2 YSLEER. The CDR3 extends over 17 amino acids. The CDR3: CASSQVASGEPYNEQFF. The CDR3 DNA sequence: TGCGCCAGCAGCCAAGTAGCTAGCGGAGAACCTTACAATGAGCAGTTCTTC.

The chain joins TRBV29-1 to TRBJ2-3; 9 bases align to TRBD2. V trimming: 8 bases; J trimming: 0 bases; junction bases outside the gene matches: 15. This CDR3 is 17 amino acids long. In germline, CDR1 is SQVTM, CDR2 ANQGSEA. CDR3 bases: TGCAGCACCCAAGGAGAAGCGGGGGGCGCTAGCACAGATACGCAGTATTTT. As protein: CSTQGEAGGASTDTQYF.

The chain joins TRBV5-4 to TRBJ2-7; TRBD1 matches 7 bases. The CDR3 is 15 amino acids. V shed 0 bases and J 2 bases; nucleotides not matched to a gene: 5. From germline, CDR1 is SGHNT and CDR2 YYREEE (reference sequence). CDR3 in amino acids: CASSLDQGEAYEQYF. CDR3 bases: TGTGCCAGCAGCTTGGACCAGGGGGAAGCCTACGAGCAGTACTTC.

This clone was observed once. V usage is TRBV4-1 and J usage is TRBJ2-2, with D possibly TRBD1 on 6 matching bases. The ends were cut back, 0 bases at V and 5 bases at J, with 10 bases in the middle. Germline V gene sequence: CDR1 MGHRA, CDR2 YSYEKL. CDR3 size: 15 residues. The CDR3 DNA follows: TGCGCCAGCAGCCAAGAAACAGGGTGGACCGGGGAGCTGTTTTTT. Its protein is CASSQETGWTGELFF.

The V gene is TRBV28, the J gene TRBJ1-1; a weak D match, TRBD1 (6 bases). Per germline, CDR1 MDHEN and CDR2 SYDVKM. V was clipped by 8 bases and J by 5 bases, with 18 bases between them. CDR3 length: 14 amino acids. The CDR3 nucleotides are TGTGCCAGCCTGGGGGGGGCGGGGAATACTGAAGCTTTCTTT. Its translation: CASLGGAGNTEAFF.

The chain has TRBV7-9 and TRBJ2-3, with no clear D. CDR1 SEHNR and CDR2 FQNEAQ come from the germline V gene (reference sequence). This CDR3 is built from 16 residues. With 5 bases removed from V and 3 bases from J, the gap between germline ends came to 18 bases. The CDR3 DNA reads TGTGCCAGCAGCCCCTCGATCGACATAGAGACAGATACGCAGTATTTT. As protein: CASSPSIDIETDTQYF. Supplemented by reference TRBV7-9 and TRBJ2-3, the full variable domain reads DTGVSQNPRHKITKRGQNVTFRCDPISEHNRLYWYRQTLGQGPEFLTYFQNEAQLEKSRLLSDRFSAERPKGSFSTLEIQRTEQGDSAMYLCASSPSIDIETDTQYFGPGTRLTVL.

This clone appeared once. This chain uses TRBV5-6 with TRBJ2-5; 7 positions agree with TRBD2. Near its end, the DNA agrees better with TRBJ2-7, so the J call may be wrong. CDR3 length equals 14 residues. Germline V gene sequence: CDR1 SGHDT, CDR2 YYEEEE. The CDR3 coding sequence is TGTGCCAGCAGTTCCGTCGGGGGGACCTACGAGCAGTACTTC. Protein sequence: CASSSVGGTYEQYF.

This clone was observed a few times. The chain recombines TRBV2 with TRBJ2-3, with D possibly matching TRBD2 (5 bases). The CDR3 is 15 residues long. The germline V and J ends were trimmed by 4 bases and 2 bases, with 13 bases remaining between them. Germline V gene sequence: CDR1 SNHLY, CDR2 FYNNEI. The CDR3 spells CASSGGYGNTDTQYF. The CDR3 DNA reads as TGTGCCAGCAGTGGGGGATACGGGAACACAGATACGCAGTATTTT.

This sequence joins TRBV18 and TRBJ1-1, with TRBD1 as a possible D gene (5 bases). The CDR3 length is 13 residues. Germline V gene sequence: CDR1 KGHSH, CDR2 LQKENI. Trimming stripped 6 bases from V and 1 base from J, with 9 bases between. The CDR3 protein is CASSPGQNTEAFF. The CDR3 DNA follows: TGTGCCAGCTCGCCTGGACAGAACACTGAAGCTTTCTTT.